This T cell receptor beta chain was observed in a study of blood T cell repertoires in COVID-19. On the study more broadly: Recovered status in Cohort 3 required two negative PCRs, clearance, or symptom resolution.

The CDR3 contains 15 residues. Trimming took 1 base from V and 7 from J; bases not matched to a gene: 2. Germline CDR1 LGHNT, CDR2 FRNRAP. Clones were read by immunoSEQ multiplex PCR, and TCRdb kept only the in-frame ones, dropping some. Among approximately 190,000 clones listed, more than 85% were seen once. V is TRBV12-5 and J is TRBJ2-1; 12 bases align to TRBD2. The sample comprised PBMCs or T cells enriched from blood (not recorded which). The TCR sequence derives from a woman in her forties in a cohort exposed to, infected with or recovered from COVID-19 (not recorded which). This CDR3 reads CASGLGLAGANEQFF. The CDR3 DNA is TGTGCTAGTGGTTTGGGACTAGCGGGAGCTAATGAGCAGTTCTTC.